Listed below are T cell receptor beta chains from one sample, sequenced in a study of T-cell reconstitution after alpha-beta-depleted transplantation in children. TCRdb independently ran MiXCR on the PCR reads; one entry per CDR3 protein. Among 200,000 to 300,000 distinct CDR3 sequences, more than 20% were seen once, and the ten largest hold around 2.5%. The sequencing used PBMCs, collected before TCRalphabeta/CD19-depleted stem cell transplant. These receptors were taken from a girl aged 2 to 10 with Fanconi anemia, due to receive a stem cell transplant. Both conserved end residues are part of each CDR3. Fields, in order: clone size, J gene, D gene, V gene, CDR3 protein, CDR3 DNA. D genes are given only for firm matches. Rows give clone size only sometimes, using once, few, many, or a class for an expanded clone.

many TRBJ2-7 TRBD2 TRBV4-2 CASSPWELAGDPYEQYF TGTGCCAGCAGCCCTTGGGAACTAGCGGGAGACCCCTACGAGCAGTACTTC
- TRBJ2-2 - TRBV6-5 CASSYRGGHTGELFF TGTGCCAGCAGTTACAGGGGCGGTCACACCGGGGAGCTGTTTTTT
few TRBJ2-3 TRBD1 TRBV29-1 CSVLNTGGGTDTQYF TGCAGCGTCCTGAATACAGGGGGAGGCACAGATACGCAGTATTTT
- TRBJ1-3 - TRBV5-5 CASRPYSGNTIYF TGTGCCAGCAGACCCTACTCTGGAAACACCATATATTTT
few TRBJ2-7 - TRBV28 CASSLIPSLATRRYEQYF TGTGCCAGCAGTTTAATCCCCTCCCTAGCGACCAGGCGCTACGAGCAGTACTTC
- TRBJ2-3 - TRBV25-1 CASSEIMGGTDTQYF TGTGCCAGCAGTGAAATCATGGGCGGAACAGATACGCAGTATTTT
once TRBJ1-1 - TRBV20-1 CSARDFVKNTEAFF TGCAGTGCTAGAGATTTTGTGAAGAACACTGAAGCTTTCTTT
- TRBJ2-7 TRBD2 TRBV5-8 CASSLVGTSMAYEQYF TGTGCCAGCAGCTTGGTCGGGACTAGCATGGCCTACGAGCAGTACTTC
many TRBJ2-3 TRBD2 TRBV5-6 CASSQMLAGIDTQYF TGTGCCAGCAGCCAAATGCTAGCGGGAATAGATACGCAGTATTTT
many TRBJ2-1 - TRBV5-1 CASSLRGAHYNEQFF TGCGCCAGCAGCTTGAGGGGAGCCCACTACAATGAGCAGTTCTTC
- TRBJ2-1 TRBD1 TRBV29-1 CSARQGGVNEQFF TGCAGCGCCAGACAGGGCGGTGTCAATGAGCAGTTCTTC
- TRBJ2-5 - TRBV6-5 CASSYVTSYQETQYF TGTGCCAGCAGTTATGTAACCTCCTACCAAGAGACCCAGTACTTC
few TRBJ1-3 - TRBV5-1 CASREQPNSGNTIYF TGCGCCAGCAGAGAACAGCCCAACTCTGGAAACACCATATATTTT
- TRBJ2-3 TRBD2 TRBV6-2/TRBV6-3 CASRRLGGRALGTDTQYF TGTGCCAGCAGACGACTCGGCGGGAGGGCTCTTGGCACAGATACGCAGTATTTT
once TRBJ1-1 TRBD1 TRBV18 CASSLTTQGARDTEAFF TGTGCCAGCTCACTCACGACCCAGGGGGCTAGGGACACTGAAGCTTTCTTT
- TRBJ2-7 - TRBV6-1 CASSTPRQAYEQYF TGTGCCAGCAGCACTCCCCGACAGGCCTACGAGCAGTACTTC
many TRBJ2-7 TRBD1 TRBV20-1 CSAFRQGAYEQYF TGCAGTGCCTTCCGACAGGGGGCCTACGAGCAGTACTTC
many TRBJ2-7 TRBD2 TRBV20-1 CSARRTSGGKGFYEQYF TGCAGTGCTAGACGGACTAGCGGGGGGAAAGGGTTCTACGAGCAGTACTTC
- TRBJ2-5 TRBD2 TRBV29-1 CSVEDFERENAQETQYF TGCAGCGTTGAAGACTTCGAGCGGGAGAACGCCCAAGAGACCCAGTACTTC
many TRBJ2-5 TRBD2 TRBV10-3 CAISPTSGDYQETQYF TGTGCCATCAGTCCTACTAGCGGGGATTACCAAGAGACCCAGTACTTC
- TRBJ2-3 TRBD2 TRBV20-1 CSAREGLADNTDTQYF TGCAGTGCTAGAGAGGGACTAGCGGACAACACAGATACGCAGTATTTT
few TRBJ2-1 TRBD2 TRBV29-1 CSATGTTYNEQFF TGCAGCGCAACCGGGACTACATACAATGAGCAGTTCTTC
- TRBJ2-1 TRBD1 TRBV12-3/TRBV12-4 CASSLWDRAMGEQFF TGTGCCAGCAGTTTATGGGACAGGGCGATGGGTGAGCAGTTCTTC
- TRBJ2-1 TRBD2 TRBV2 CASRRSSGPASGEQFF TGTGCCAGCAGGCGCTCTAGCGGTCCAGCCTCGGGTGAGCAGTTCTTC
- TRBJ1-4 - TRBV11-2 CASSPYGGRLFF TGTGCCAGCAGTCCGTATGGGGGAAGACTGTTTTTT
- TRBJ2-3 - TRBV7-9 CASSPVARGTQYF TGTGCCAGCAGCCCCGTCGCCAGGGGTACGCAGTATTTT
many TRBJ1-1 - TRBV20-1 CSARTVMNTEAFF TGCAGTGCTAGGACAGTGATGAACACTGAAGCTTTCTTT
- TRBJ1-2 TRBD1 TRBV20-1 CSAYNPRDRGRGGYTF TGCAGTGCTTATAATCCCCGAGACAGGGGGCGTGGAGGCTACACCTTC
- TRBJ2-1 TRBD2 TRBV20-1 CSASRTSGRVSSYNEQFF TGCAGTGCTAGCCGGACTAGCGGGAGGGTCAGCTCCTACAATGAGCAGTTCTTC
few TRBJ2-7 TRBD1 TRBV7-9 CAIDRDREGEQYF TGTGCCATCGACCGGGACAGGGAAGGCGAGCAGTACTTC
few TRBJ1-4 - TRBV15 CATSRSELGTEKLFF TGTGCCACCAGCAGAAGCGAATTGGGAACTGAAAAACTGTTTTTT
- TRBJ2-7 TRBD1 TRBV6-1 CASNDNRGRGYEQYF TGTGCCAGCAACGATAACAGGGGGCGCGGGTACGAGCAGTACTTC
few TRBJ2-1 - TRBV7-3 CASSLTADSYNEQFF TGTGCCAGCAGCTTAACCGCGGATTCCTACAATGAGCAGTTCTTC
many TRBJ2-1 TRBD2 TRBV5-1 CASSRTSHAQNLRNEQFF TGCGCCAGCAGCCGGACTAGTCACGCCCAAAACCTTCGGAATGAGCAGTTCTTC